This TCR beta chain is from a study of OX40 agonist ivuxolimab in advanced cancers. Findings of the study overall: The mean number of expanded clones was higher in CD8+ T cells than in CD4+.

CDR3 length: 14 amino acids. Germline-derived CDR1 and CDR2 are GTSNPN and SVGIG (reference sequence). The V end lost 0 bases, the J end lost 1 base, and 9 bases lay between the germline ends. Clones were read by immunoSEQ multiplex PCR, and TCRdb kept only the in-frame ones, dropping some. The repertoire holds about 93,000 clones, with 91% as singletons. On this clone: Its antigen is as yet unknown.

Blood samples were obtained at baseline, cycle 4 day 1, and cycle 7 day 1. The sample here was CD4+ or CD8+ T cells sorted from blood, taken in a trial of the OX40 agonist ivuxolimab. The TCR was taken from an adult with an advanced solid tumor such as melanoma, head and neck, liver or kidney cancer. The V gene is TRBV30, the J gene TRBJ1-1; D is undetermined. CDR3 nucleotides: TGTGCCTGGAGTGTTGGACTGAGGAACACTGAAGCTTTCTTT. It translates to CAWSVGLRNTEAFF.